This T cell receptor beta chain was sequenced during a study of PD-1 blockade in classical Hodgkin lymphoma. Germline CDR1 reads SGHAT; CDR2 reads FQDESV (reference sequence). The CDR3 is made up of 15 amino acids. V dropped 1 base and J dropped 1 base, with 7 bases sitting between them. All the patients suffered relapse after autologous stem cell transplantation, and brentuximab vedotin exposure differed. TCRdb keeps only in-frame clones here, not all; method: immunoSEQ multiplex PCR. The table shows approximately 160,000 clones, with just under 80% occurring only once. Broader study findings: CD4+ but not CD8+ TCR diversity rose significantly by C4D1.

A remark on this clone: Its antigen is unknown.

The sequence derives from a human donor with classical Hodgkin lymphoma. The chain is built from TRBV11-1 and TRBJ2-2; a possible D gene is TRBD1 (5 bases). Source: peripheral blood mononuclear cells (PBMCs), taken before the second cycle of nivolumab. The CDR3 loop is CASSLGQGNTGELFF. The CDR3 nucleotides are TGTGCCAGCAGCTTAGGGCAGGGGAACACCGGGGAGCTGTTTTTT.